These 9 T cell receptor beta chains were all obtained from the same sample, sequenced in a study of blood T cells in healthy people across ages. Primed by a sample-barcoded 5' primer and a J-beta primer mix, a second PCR proceeded for about 7 to 11 cycles. Using its own MiXCR run on the 5' RACE reads, TCRdb lists one record per CDR3 protein. The table records hundreds of thousands of distinct CDR3 sequences, about 61% of them present only once. The sequenced sample was blood. The receptors shown here come from a man aged 35 to 55 in good health.

The chain is built from TRBV29-1 and TRBJ2-3; 10 nucleotides align to TRBD1. This CDR3 has 14 residues. The germline V gene encodes CDR1 SQVTM and CDR2 ANQGSEA. The trim removed 2 bases at V and 3 bases at J, leaving 2 bases unmatched. CDR3 loop: CSVEWGQGTDTQYF. CDR3 nucleotide sequence: TGCAGCGTTGAATGGGGACAGGGGACAGATACGCAGTATTTT.

CDR3 region: CASSYLQGTDTQYF. The CDR3 DNA reads TGTGCCAGCAGTTACTTACAAGGCACAGATACGCAGTATTTT. The chain recombines TRBV6-5 with TRBJ2-3; D remains unclear. Trimming cost V 1 base and J 1 base, with 6 bases left between them. Germline assignment: CDR1 MNHEY and CDR2 SVGAGI. The CDR3 is 14 residues long.

This chain uses TRBV27 with TRBJ2-3; D may match TRBD1 or TRBD2 (5 bases each). This CDR3 comprises 13 residues. V lost 7 bases and J 9 bases, leaving 17 bases between the germline ends. Germline V gives CDR1 MNHEY, CDR2 SMNVEV (reference sequence). The CDR3 loop is CASTLARGTTQYF. CDR3 in DNA: TGTGCCAGCACCCTAGCAAGAGGGACGACGCAGTATTTT.

The sample holds one count of this clonotype. The V gene is TRBV29-1, the J gene TRBJ2-1; 7 bases match TRBD2. The last part of the DNA fits TRBJ2-7 better; the J call may be wrong. The CDR3 has 21 residues. CDR1 is SQVTM and CDR2 is ANQGSEA in the germline V gene. The CDR3 DNA reads as TGCAGCGTGGCCCGTCCCCGGACTAGAGTTGTTCGGCAGAGCTCCTACAATGAGCAGTACTTC. It encodes CSVARPRTRVVRQSSYNEQYF.

The chain recombines TRBV24-1 with TRBJ2-3; either TRBD1 or TRBD2 may supply D (5 bases each). The CDR3 is 16 amino acids. Trimming removed 0 bases from V and 0 bases from J, with 9 bases in between. Germline loops: CDR1 KGHDR, CDR2 SFDVKD. CDR3 region: CATSDLTWDSTDTQYF. CDR3 bases: TGTGCCACCAGTGATTTGACCTGGGACAGCACAGATACGCAGTATTTT.

J is TRBJ1-2 and V is TRBV24-1; 7 bases map to TRBD1. Looked up from germline, CDR1 is KGHDR and CDR2 is SFDVKD. Losses at the gene ends were 7 bases for V and 0 bases for J; bases not matched to a gene: 4. This CDR3 region has 14 residues. The CDR3 sequence is CATRGTEANYGYTF. Written as DNA, the CDR3 is TGTGCCACCAGAGGGACAGAAGCTAACTATGGCTACACCTTC.

This clonotype has just a few counts. The chain couples TRBV29-1 to TRBJ1-1, with D uncertain. CDR1 is SQVTM, CDR2 ANQGSEA, per germline. The V end lost 6 bases, the J end lost 2 bases, and 16 bases lay between the germline ends. CDR3 size: 14 residues. CDR3 DNA: TGCAGCGTCCACGGCCGTGGGGTAAACACTGAAGCTTTCTTT. Amino acids: CSVHGRGVNTEAFF. Complete variable domain (other parts from reference TRBV29-1 and TRBJ1-1): SAVISQKPSRDICQRGTSLTIQCQVDSQVTMMFWYRQQPGQSLTLIATANQGSEATYESGFVIDKFPISRPNLTFSTLTVSNMSPEDSSIYLCSVHGRGVNTEAFFGQGTRLTVV.

Points on this clonotype: The junction departs from germline at one end; a sequencing error may be responsible. The chain links TRBV3-1 to TRBJ2-1; the D is unclear. Germline CDR1 and CDR2: LGHDT and YNNKEL (reference sequence). The CDR3 has 12 residues. The CDR3 region is CASSQDYNEQFF. The CDR3 DNA reads as TGCGCCAGCAGCCAAGACTACAATGAGCAGTTCTTC.

This clonotype was seen once. This rearrangement joins TRBV28 to TRBJ1-2; D remains ambiguous. The CDR3 is 15 residues long. Germline lookup yields CDR1 MDHEN and CDR2 SYDVKM. The V gene lost 6 bases and the J gene lost 12 bases, with 26 bases spanning the gap. CDR3 residues: CASSGSGALLYAHTF. The CDR3 DNA is TGTGCCAGCAGCGGGTCGGGTGCGCTTCTCTATGCCCACACCTTC.